A single sample is the source of the 32 T cell receptor beta chains below, sequenced in a study of PD-1 blockade in classical Hodgkin lymphoma. Data came from immunoSEQ multiplex PCR; TCRdb stores just in-frame clones and leaves some out. The table lists under 9,000 clones, roughly 85% of them singletons. Time point defined: cycle 4 day 1 (C4D1), after more than 5 weeks of nivolumab. Every patient relapsed after autologous stem cell transplantation, and brentuximab vedotin exposure varied. The sequences come from peripheral blood mononuclear cells (PBMCs), collected before the fourth cycle of nivolumab. The receptors were sampled from a human donor with classical Hodgkin lymphoma.

The V call is TRBV6-1, the J call TRBJ2-7; 7 bases fit TRBD1. Germline trimming cut 3 bases from V and 3 bases from J; bases unmatched to any gene: 2. Germline loops: CDR1 MNHNS, CDR2 SASEGT. This CDR3 has 13 amino acids. The CDR3 sequence is CASSDRTGYEQYF. CDR3 nucleotides: TGTGCCAGCAGTGACAGGACAGGCTACGAGCAGTACTTC.

This clone turned up a few times. This chain's CDR3 is CASSWWTGPPYEQYF. The CDR3 DNA reads as TGTGCCAGCAGCTGGTGGACAGGGCCCCCCTACGAGCAGTACTTC. This sequence joins TRBV5-6 and TRBJ2-7; TRBD1 agrees at 8 bases. The CDR3 spans 15 residues. Germline loops: CDR1 SGHDT, CDR2 YYEEEE. V was pared by 3 bases and J by 2 bases, with 7 bases of the junction left unmatched. Drawing the rest from reference TRBV5-6 and TRBJ2-7, the complete variable domain is DAGVTQSPTHLIKTRGQQVTLRCSPKSGHDTVSWYQQALGQGPQFIFQYYEEEERQRGNFPDRFSGHQFPNYSSELNVNALLLGDSALYLCASSWWTGPPYEQYFGPGTRLTVT.

This rearrangement joins TRBV5-6 to TRBJ1-5; TRBD1 aligns across 9 bases. In germline, CDR1 is SGHDT, CDR2 YYEEEE. This CDR3 comprises 15 residues. V shed 5 bases and J 3 bases; nucleotides not matched to a gene: 6. CDR3 sequence reads: CASRKQGAYNQPQHF. CDR3 nucleotide sequence: TGTGCCAGCAGAAAACAGGGGGCGTACAATCAGCCCCAGCATTTT.

The chain employs TRBV7-9 and TRBJ1-2, with TRBD1 identical over 7 bases. The CDR3 has 16 amino acids. From germline, CDR1 is SEHNR and CDR2 FQNEAQ (reference sequence). V lost 0 bases, J lost 0 bases, and 4 bases stayed unmatched. For the CDR3, the DNA is TGTGCCAGCAGCTTAGCTAGGGGGCTATCTAACTATGGCTACACCTTC. It specifies CASSLARGLSNYGYTF.

This clone was seen a single time. The V gene is TRBV18, the J gene TRBJ2-7, with 7 bases aligning to TRBD1. After removal of 2 bases from V and 6 bases from J, the junction contained 4 bases not matched to a gene. The CDR3 runs to 13 residues. The V gene's germline CDR1 is KGHSH and CDR2 LQKENI. The CDR3 DNA sequence: TGTGCCAGCTCACCAGGTAGGGGGCTCGAGCAGTACTTC. Protein sequence: CASSPGRGLEQYF.

The chain employs TRBV6-1 and TRBJ1-5, with D possibly TRBD1 on 5 matching bases. Germline lookup yields CDR1 MNHNS and CDR2 SASEGT. The CDR3 spans 17 residues. Trimming left V 2 bases short and J 3 bases short, with 17 bases between. This chain's CDR3 is CASSESYKVGANQPQHF. DNA for the CDR3: TGTGCCAGCAGTGAAAGTTATAAGGTTGGGGCCAATCAGCCCCAGCATTTT.

The chain employs TRBV18 and TRBJ1-2; 7 bases are shared with TRBD1. J lost 7 bases, V lost 6 bases, and 8 bases had no gene match. Germline-derived CDR1 and CDR2 are KGHSH and LQKENI. The CDR3 totals 13 residues. CDR3: CASSQQGQLGYTF. CDR3 bases: TGTGCCAGCTCCCAACAGGGGCAGCTTGGCTACACCTTC.

J is TRBJ2-7 and V is TRBV10-3; D uncertain. V dropped 5 bases and J dropped 3 bases, with 11 bases sitting between them. CDR3 length: 13 amino acids. The germline V gene has CDR1 ENHRY and CDR2 SYGVKD. CDR3 amino acids: CAISHPLGYEQYF. The CDR3 region has the DNA TGTGCCATCAGTCACCCCCTGGGCTACGAGCAGTACTTC.

This clone was counted once. The rearrangement uses TRBV7-6 and TRBJ2-5, with D unresolved. CDR3 length equals 14 residues. Germline CDR1 is SGHVS and CDR2 is FNYEAQ. The V gene lost 4 bases and the J gene lost 4 bases, with 13 bases spanning the gap. This CDR3 is CASSYGSPGETQYF. CDR3 coding DNA: TGTGCCAGCAGCTATGGGTCTCCCGGAGAGACCCAGTACTTC.

This rearrangement joins TRBV2 to TRBJ2-1, with D maybe TRBD1 (6 bases). Germline CDR1 SNHLY, CDR2 FYNNEI. V was clipped by 1 base and J by 3 bases, with 10 bases between them. The CDR3 totals 15 residues. CDR3 nucleotide sequence: TGTGCCAGCAGTGAAGAAGGGGGATTCTACAATGAGCAGTTCTTC. It codes for CASSEEGGFYNEQFF.

The V and J genes are TRBV12-5 and TRBJ2-7; D unresolved. Trimming cost V 4 bases and J 6 bases, with 7 bases left between them. Per germline, CDR1 LGHNT and CDR2 FRNRAP. The CDR3 has 11 amino acids. CDR3 nucleotide sequence: TGTGCTAGTGGTTGGGGTTTCGAGCAGTACTTC. Translated: CASGWGFEQYF.

The J gene is TRBJ2-7, the V gene TRBV7-2; the match to TRBD2 covers 8 bases. Germline values: CDR1 SGHTA, CDR2 FQGNSA. The CDR3 sequence is 14 residues long. J was trimmed by 6 bases and V by 1 base; bases with no gene match: 5. CDR3 nucleotide sequence: TGTGCCAGCAGCTTAGTTGGACTAGCTTTCGAGCAGTACTTC. Translating it yields CASSLVGLAFEQYF.

Written as DNA, the CDR3 is TGTGCCAGCAGCCAAGATAATAAGGGCAGGCTAGCGGGAGCAACTGAGCAGTTCTTC. It specifies CASSQDNKGRLAGATEQFF. The chain employs TRBV4-2 and TRBJ2-1, with 10 bases identical to TRBD2. This CDR3 region has 19 residues. J gave up 9 bases and V 0 bases, and 17 bases lay outside the gene matches. The germline gives CDR1 LGHNA, CDR2 YNFKEQ.

The V call is TRBV5-4, the J call TRBJ2-2; TRBD2 might be the D (5 bases). V shed 4 bases and J shed 4 bases, with 14 bases lying between them. The CDR3 has 15 residues. In germline, CDR1 is SGHNT, CDR2 YYREEE (reference sequence). CDR3 residues: CASSPDGLRTGELFF. The CDR3 DNA reads as TGTGCCAGCAGCCCTGACGGACTGCGCACCGGGGAGCTGTTTTTT.

The chain has TRBV13 and TRBJ2-2, with D possibly being TRBD2 (6 bases). Germline V CDR1 and CDR2: PRHDT, FYEKMQ (reference sequence). The CDR3 loop spans 15 amino acids. Trimming took off 5 bases at V and 1 base at J, with 11 bases between the two ends. In DNA, the CDR3 is TGTGCCAGCAGCCTGGGACTTTTGAACACCGGGGAGCTGTTTTTT. It specifies CASSLGLLNTGELFF.

The genes are TRBV28 and TRBJ1-5, with D tentatively TRBD1 (5 bases). The CDR3 contains 16 residues. The germline V and J ends were trimmed by 5 bases and 4 bases, with 18 bases remaining between them. Germline CDR1 MDHEN, CDR2 SYDVKM. The CDR3 DNA follows: TGTGCCAGCAGTCCCCGGGGTAGCGGGGGGAATCAGCCCCAGCATTTT. Translated: CASSPRGSGGNQPQHF.

The chain couples TRBV7-8 to TRBJ2-5, with D perhaps matching TRBD1 (6 bases). Germline-derived CDR1 and CDR2 are SGHVS and FQNEAQ. This CDR3 comprises 17 residues. Trimming removed 1 base at V and 2 bases at J, with 17 bases between. The CDR3 nucleotides read TGTGCCAGCAGCTTAGTACAGGGCCGGCGTGGGCAAGAGACCCAGTACTTC. It yields the protein CASSLVQGRRGQETQYF.

This clone has a single count. The V gene is TRBV2, the J gene TRBJ2-7; TRBD2 matches at 8 bases. CDR1 and CDR2 (germline): SNHLY, FYNNEI. The V and J ends lost 6 bases and 1 base, in that order; junction bases with no gene match: 5. The CDR3 runs to 14 residues. CDR3: CASRQREFSYEQYF. For the CDR3, the DNA is TGTGCCAGCAGGCAGCGGGAGTTTTCCTACGAGCAGTACTTC.

The chain carries TRBV7-6 and TRBJ2-1; D unresolved. Looked up from germline, CDR1 is SGHVS and CDR2 is FNYEAQ. This CDR3 contains 14 residues. V gave up 0 bases and J gave up 8 bases, with 11 bases separating them. DNA for the CDR3: TGTGCCAGCAGCTTAGCCCCCGGGTGGGATGAGCAGTTCTTC. This sequence encodes CASSLAPGWDEQFF.

A few counts support this clone. The chain carries TRBV28 and TRBJ2-7; 7 bases fit TRBD1. The V gene's germline CDR1 is MDHEN and CDR2 SYDVKM. V was pared by 3 bases and J by 3 bases, with 14 bases of the junction left unmatched. This CDR3 is built from 17 residues. The CDR3 nucleotides are TGTGCCAGCAGTTTTCGTCCAACAGGGGTCCGTCTCTACGAGCAGTACTTC. Protein sequence: CASSFRPTGVRLYEQYF.

The rearrangement uses TRBV27 and TRBJ1-2; D is possibly TRBD1 (5 bases). Trimming took 5 bases from V and 4 from J, leaving 29 bases between them. The CDR3 is made up of 19 amino acids. The germline gives CDR1 MNHEY, CDR2 SMNVEV (reference sequence). Written as DNA, the CDR3 is TGTGCCAGCAGTGCCTTTGGGGTCCGGGACCTCGGGATAGGCTATGGCTACACCTTC. Translation gives CASSAFGVRDLGIGYGYTF.

A single count supports this clone. V usage is TRBV13 and J usage is TRBJ2-3; 10 nucleotides align to TRBD2. This CDR3 is built from 15 residues. From germline, CDR1 is PRHDT and CDR2 FYEKMQ (reference sequence). The V segment lost 1 base and the J segment 5 bases; nucleotides outside the gene matches: 3. The CDR3 reads CASSLASGSIDTQYF. The CDR3 DNA sequence: TGTGCCAGCAGCTTAGCTAGCGGGAGTATAGATACGCAGTATTTT.

The J gene is TRBJ2-1, the V gene TRBV14; the D gene is possibly TRBD1 (5 bases). The V end was cut by 2 bases, the J end by 5 bases, with 10 bases between. CDR1 and CDR2 (germline): SGHDN, FVKESK. This CDR3 has 14 residues. The CDR3 spells CASSQFRANNEQFF. DNA for the CDR3: TGTGCCAGCAGCCAATTCAGGGCAAACAATGAGCAGTTCTTC.

This chain uses TRBV18 with TRBJ2-5; 8 positions agree with TRBD2. Germline V gene data show CDR1 as KGHSH and CDR2 as LQKENI. Unmatched junction bases numbered 13, after V lost 8 bases and J lost 5 bases. The CDR3 consists of 15 residues. The CDR3 here is CASTTGREGQETQYF. The DNA of the CDR3 is TGTGCCAGCACCACCGGTCGGGAGGGGCAGGAGACCCAGTACTTC.

The chain combines TRBV5-4 with TRBJ1-1, with 8 bases identical to TRBD1. The V gene's germline CDR1 is SGHNT and CDR2 YYREEE (reference sequence). The CDR3 covers 12 residues. CDR3 sequence: CAARGLNTEAFF. In DNA, the CDR3 is TGTGCAGCCAGGGGGCTGAACACTGAAGCTTTCTTT.

The chain carries TRBV13 and TRBJ2-3; no definite D call. The germline V gene encodes CDR1 PRHDT and CDR2 FYEKMQ (reference sequence). The CDR3 loop spans 14 amino acids. V gave up 1 base and J gave up 0 bases, with 5 bases separating them. CDR3 protein: CASSLEGSTDTQYF. The CDR3 DNA sequence: TGTGCCAGCAGCTTAGAAGGGAGCACAGATACGCAGTATTTT.

The chain couples TRBV6-6 to TRBJ2-1; 9 nucleotides agree with TRBD2. V was pared by 6 bases and J by 7 bases, with 10 bases of the junction left unmatched. CDR1 and CDR2 (germline): MNHNY, SVGAGI (reference sequence). This CDR3 comprises 15 residues. CDR3 amino acids: CASSTFPSGVNEQFF. The CDR3 DNA sequence: TGTGCCAGCAGCACCTTCCCTAGCGGGGTGAATGAGCAGTTCTTC.

The rearrangement uses TRBV29-1 and TRBJ1-1; D is unclear. The CDR3 contains 12 residues. V dropped 0 bases and J dropped 5 bases, with 7 bases sitting between them. Germline values: CDR1 SQVTM, CDR2 ANQGSEA. The CDR3 loop is CSVEDSGTEAFF. CDR3 DNA sequence: TGCAGCGTTGAAGATTCCGGGACTGAAGCTTTCTTT.

The chain combines TRBV4-1 with TRBJ1-3, with TRBD1 matching 10 bases. The J segment lost 4 bases and the V segment lost 4 bases, leaving 16 bases of the junction unmatched. Per germline, CDR1 MGHRA and CDR2 YSYEKL. CDR3 length equals 19 residues. The CDR3 here is CASSRSGQGKYPSGNTIYF. The CDR3 DNA sequence: TGCGCCAGCAGCCGATCGGGACAGGGGAAATATCCTTCCGGAAACACCATATATTTT.

The genes are TRBV5-1 and TRBJ2-5, with 7 bases identical to TRBD1. Germline-derived CDR1 and CDR2 are SGHRS and YFSETQ. The junction had 9 bases not matched to a gene; V was cut back by 0 bases and J by 4 bases. The CDR3 is 16 amino acids. CDR3 residues: CASSLADRGRGETQYF. CDR3 nucleotide sequence: TGCGCCAGCAGCTTGGCCGATAGGGGGCGAGGAGAGACCCAGTACTTC.

The CDR3: CASSYGTSGANIYEQYF. CDR3 DNA sequence: TGTGCCAGCAGTTATGGGACTAGCGGGGCCAACATCTACGAGCAGTACTTC. The chain links TRBV7-9 to TRBJ2-7, with 13 bases lining up with TRBD2. V was clipped by 6 bases and J by 3 bases; unmatched bases: 11. CDR1 and CDR2 from the germline V gene are SEHNR and FQNEAQ (reference sequence). The CDR3 covers 17 residues.

This clone appeared a few times. The chain uses TRBV14 and TRBJ2-3; TRBD1 or TRBD2 may be the D gene (6 bases each). The germline V and J ends were trimmed by 1 base and 1 base, with 21 bases remaining between them. The CDR3 consists of 19 residues. From germline, CDR1 is SGHDN and CDR2 FVKESK. CDR3 sequence (DNA): TGTGCCAGCAGCCAAGGCGGGGCCGGACAGCTAATCCGCACAGATACGCAGTATTTT. It is translated as CASSQGGAGQLIRTDTQYF.